This TCR beta chain is from a study of OX40 agonist ivuxolimab in advanced cancers. As for the study in general: Three patients had partial responses: one hepatocellular carcinoma, two cutaneous melanoma. Study results and limitations: The authors also found low normalized T-cell clonal expansion in some nonresponders. Partly responding patients at 0.1-3.0 mg/kg showed some of the smallest clonal expansion. Dose levels from 0.1 to 3.0 mg/kg saw CD4+ and CD8+ blood T cells expand clonally by week 6.

TCRdb keeps only in-frame clones here, not all; method: immunoSEQ multiplex PCR. The data show roughly 56,000 clones, with roughly 89% seen just once and approximately 4.4% held by the top ten. CDR1 and CDR2 from the germline V gene are MNHEY and SVGAGI. Trimming left V 4 bases short and J 0 bases short, with 13 bases between. This CDR3 is built from 16 residues. On this clone itself: Its specificity is unknown.

The sequence came from an adult with an advanced solid tumor such as melanoma, head and neck, liver or kidney cancer. This sample comprised CD4+ or CD8+ T cells sorted from blood, obtained in a trial of the OX40 agonist ivuxolimab. V usage is TRBV6-5 and J usage is TRBJ1-5, with no clear D. CDR3 loop: CASSLRLENSNQPQHF. The CDR3, as DNA: TGTGCCAGCAGTTTACGTCTGGAAAATAGCAATCAGCCCCAGCATTTT.